This record looks at one T cell receptor (beta chain) sequence and its context. Its matching antigen is unknown. This sample was included in a study of cytomegalovirus exposure and HLA in healthy donors. Study-level findings and limits: In all likelihood, a cluster of highly shared sequence variants was a sequencing artifact. Reports showed the classifier diagnosing cytomegalovirus status with high specificity and sensitivity. As was reported, the HLA-A and HLA-B alleles of most subjects were accurately predicted from TCR beta sequences.

At the time of sampling, donors were nominally healthy, though unrecorded immune exposures were likely. PCR involved 60 Vbeta and 13 Jbeta primers. Profiling relied on immunoSEQ multiplex PCR, and the TCRdb table lists in-frame clones only, not all of them. The table shows some 170,000 clones, with about 77% occurring only once. This CDR3 comprises 12 residues. The germline V gene encodes CDR1 SGHTA and CDR2 FQGNSA. Trimming took off 3 bases at V and 4 bases at J, with 4 bases between the two ends. The material sequenced was PBMCs. The sequence was collected from a woman in her forties or fifties in good health and CMV-seronegative. The J gene is TRBJ1-5, the V gene TRBV7-2; D is undetermined. The CDR3 protein is CASSLLNQPQHF. In nucleotides, the CDR3 is TGTGCCAGCAGCTTGTTAAATCAGCCCCAGCATTTT.